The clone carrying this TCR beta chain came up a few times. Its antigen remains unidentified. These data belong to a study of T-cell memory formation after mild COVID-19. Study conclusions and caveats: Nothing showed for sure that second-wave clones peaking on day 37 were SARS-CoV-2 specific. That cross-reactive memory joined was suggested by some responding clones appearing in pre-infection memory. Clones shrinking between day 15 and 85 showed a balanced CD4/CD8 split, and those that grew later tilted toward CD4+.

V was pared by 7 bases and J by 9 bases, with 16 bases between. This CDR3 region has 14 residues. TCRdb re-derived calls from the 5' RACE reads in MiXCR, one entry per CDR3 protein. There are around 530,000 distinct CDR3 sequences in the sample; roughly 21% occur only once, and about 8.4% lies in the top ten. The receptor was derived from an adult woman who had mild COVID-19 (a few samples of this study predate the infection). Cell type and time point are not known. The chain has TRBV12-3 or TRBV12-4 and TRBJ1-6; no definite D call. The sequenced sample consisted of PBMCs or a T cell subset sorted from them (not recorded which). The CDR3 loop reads CASKGDLGRSPLHF. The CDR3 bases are TGTGCCAGCAAGGGAGACCTAGGGCGTTCACCCCTCCACTTT.